These 19 T cell receptor beta chains originate from one sample sequenced in a study of tumor-infiltrating lymphocytes in oesophageal squamous cell carcinoma. TCRdb processed the PCR reads anew with MiXCR; each CDR3 protein has one entry. The sample contains some 12,000 distinct CDR3 sequences, 50% to 65% of which appear only once. Input material: esophageal tumor tissue. The receptors were gathered from a male donor with esophageal squamous cell carcinoma.

The J gene is TRBJ2-5, the V gene TRBV28, with 8 bases matching TRBD2. The CDR3 loop spans 15 amino acids. J gave up 5 bases and V 3 bases, and 8 bases lay outside the gene matches. The germline CDR1 and CDR2 sequences are MDHEN and SYDVKM. The CDR3 DNA reads as TGTGCCAGCAGTTTTTCATCTAGCGGGCAGGAGACCCAGTACTTC. Its translation: CASSFSSSGQETQYF.

This clonotype is medium-sized in the sample. This chain joins TRBV7-6 and TRBJ1-3; D gene uncertain. Trimming pared 5 bases from V and 0 bases from J, leaving 11 bases between. The CDR3 has 15 residues. Looked up from germline, CDR1 is SGHVS and CDR2 is FNYEAQ. The CDR3 sequence is CASSPVGFSGNTIYF. The CDR3 DNA reads TGTGCCAGCAGCCCCGTAGGCTTCTCTGGAAACACCATATATTTT.

The chain combines TRBV6-5 with TRBJ2-7, with no clear D. The end of the DNA aligns better with TRBJ2-5, so the J call may be wrong. The CDR3 runs to 14 residues. The germline V gene has CDR1 MNHEY and CDR2 SVGAGI. CDR3 nucleotides: TGTGCCAGCAGTTACTCGGGCGGACAAGAGACCCAGTACTTC. Translating gives CASSYSGGQETQYF.

At least ten counts were recorded for this clonotype. This chain links TRBV10-3 with TRBJ2-5; perhaps D is TRBD1 or TRBD2 (7 bases each). The germline V and J ends were trimmed by 2 bases and 5 bases, with 12 bases remaining between them. The V gene's germline CDR1 is ENHRY and CDR2 SYGVKD. The CDR3 covers 14 residues. The CDR3 spells CAISEPGGAETQYF. CDR3 sequence (DNA): TGTGCCATCAGTGAGCCAGGGGGGGCGGAGACCCAGTACTTC.

The chain has TRBV27 and TRBJ2-3; D is ambiguous. Trimming took 8 bases from V and 5 from J, leaving 11 bases between them. Germline V gene sequence: CDR1 MNHEY, CDR2 SMNVEV (reference sequence). The CDR3 has 12 residues. CDR3 sequence: CASRNPLDTQYF. DNA of the CDR3: TGTGCCAGCCGAAATCCATTAGATACGCAGTATTTT.

This clonotype was observed a handful of times. The J gene is TRBJ2-1, the V gene TRBV14; 8 nucleotides line up with TRBD2. The CDR3 covers 17 residues. V lost 0 bases and J lost 3; bases outside the gene matches: 7. The germline V gene encodes CDR1 SGHDN and CDR2 FVKESK. In nucleotides, the CDR3 is TGTGCCAGCAGCCAAGAGTATCGACTAGCGTACTACAATGAGCAGTTCTTC. It specifies CASSQEYRLAYYNEQFF.

This sequence joins TRBV10-1 and TRBJ2-1; no definite D call. Germline lookup yields CDR1 WNHNN and CDR2 SYGVQD (reference sequence). This CDR3 is built from 9 residues. Trimming took 9 bases from V and 7 from J, leaving 4 bases between them. The DNA of the CDR3 is TGCGCCAGGGGGAATGAGCAGTTCTTC. It codes for CARGNEQFF.

This clonotype was seen at least ten times. The chain has TRBV5-1 and TRBJ2-3; maybe TRBD2 (6 bases). The germline CDR1 and CDR2 sequences are SGHRS and YFSETQ. Trimming left V 4 bases short and J 6 bases short, with 15 bases between. The length of the CDR3 is 14 residues. The CDR3 sequence is CASSHSGPGDTQYF. CDR3 bases: TGCGCCAGCAGCCACAGCGGGCCCGGGGATACGCAGTATTTT.

The chain is built from TRBV7-6 and TRBJ2-5, with TRBD1 identical over 9 bases. The J call is doubtful: the DNA matches TRBJ2-7 better. The CDR3 is 14 amino acids. CDR1 is SGHVS, CDR2 FNYEAQ, per germline. The CDR3 sequence: CASSPRQGAYEQYF. CDR3 bases: TGTGCCAGCAGCCCGCGACAGGGGGCCTACGAGCAGTACTTC.

This clonotype was detected many times. CDR3 in amino acids: CASSWDRGGQPQHF. The CDR3 nucleotides are TGTGCCAGCAGTTGGGACAGGGGAGGGCAGCCCCAGCATTTT. This rearrangement joins TRBV6-1 to TRBJ1-5, with 10 bases lining up with TRBD1. J gave up 7 bases and V 5 bases, and 5 bases lay outside the gene matches. The CDR3 spans 14 residues. The V gene's germline CDR1 is MNHNS and CDR2 SASEGT.

The chain employs TRBV6-1 and TRBJ2-4, with D perhaps matching TRBD2 (6 bases). V was trimmed by 5 bases and J by 9 bases, leaving 11 bases between them. This CDR3 contains 12 residues. Germline CDR1 reads MNHNS; CDR2 reads SASEGT. In DNA, the CDR3 is TGTGCCAGCAGTCTTCAGGGAGGCATTCAGTACTTC. This translates into CASSLQGGIQYF.

The gene calls are TRBV7-3 and TRBJ2-4; perhaps TRBD2 as D (6 bases). Trimming took 1 base from V and 9 from J, leaving 10 bases between them. The germline V gene encodes CDR1 SGHTA and CDR2 FQGTGA. The CDR3 length is 13 residues. CDR3 residues: CASSLRDSSIQYF. CDR3 DNA: TGTGCCAGCAGCTTAAGGGACTCGTCCATTCAGTACTTC. Together with reference TRBV7-3 and TRBJ2-4, the CDR3 gives the full variable domain: GAGVSQTPSNKVTEKGKYVELRCDPISGHTALYWYRQSLGQGPEFLIYFQGTGAADDSGLPNDRFFAVRPEGSVSTLKIQRTERGDSAVYLCASSLRDSSIQYFGAGTRLSVL.

This chain joins TRBV7-9 and TRBJ2-3; 13 nucleotides align to TRBD2. The CDR3 spans 17 residues. Looked up from germline, CDR1 is SEHNR and CDR2 is FQNEAQ (reference sequence). V was clipped by 5 bases and J by 0 bases; unmatched bases: 5. The DNA for the CDR3 is TGTGCCAGCAGCCCACTAGCGGGGGGGATGAGCACAGATACGCAGTATTTT. This sequence encodes CASSPLAGGMSTDTQYF.

The CDR3 nucleotides are TGTGCCAGCAGCTTGGGGGGGACAGGGGGACAAGAGACCCAGTACTTC. Residues: CASSLGGTGGQETQYF. The V and J genes are TRBV7-4 and TRBJ2-3, with 11 bases that match TRBD1. TRBJ2-5 matches the DNA end more closely, so the J call is doubtful. The CDR3 covers 16 residues. In germline, CDR1 is SGHVT, CDR2 SQSDAQ.

This clonotype was seen repeatedly, ten times or more. V is TRBV27 and J is TRBJ2-7; 7 bases are shared with TRBD1. Trimming at V came to 9 bases and at J to 2 bases, leaving 7 bases not matched to a gene. Per the germline V gene, CDR1 is MNHEY and CDR2 is SMNVEV (reference sequence). The CDR3 has 13 amino acids. The CDR3 region has the DNA TGTGCCAGAACCCTTGGACAGGCCTACGAGCAGTACTTC. Translating it yields CARTLGQAYEQYF.

This clonotype has a handful of counts. This sequence joins TRBV3-1 and TRBJ2-7; D is unresolved. V was shortened by 5 bases and J by 9 bases, with 11 bases between the two germline ends. The CDR3 has 11 residues. CDR1 and CDR2 from the germline V gene are LGHDT and YNNKEL (reference sequence). In DNA, the CDR3 is TGTGCCAGCAGCTCAATAGCCAGGCAGTACTTC. As protein: CASSSIARQYF.

This chain joins TRBV6-1 and TRBJ2-3, with 7 bases aligning to TRBD2. The germline V gene has CDR1 MNHNS and CDR2 SASEGT. V shed 5 bases, J shed 2 bases, and the junction held 10 bases outside the gene matches. CDR3 length equals 16 residues. The chain's CDR3 is CASSKRASGHTDTQYF. The CDR3 coding sequence is TGTGCCAGCAGTAAAAGGGCTAGCGGCCACACAGATACGCAGTATTTT.

Remarks on this clonotype: Given the absence of the conserved phenylalanine or tryptophan at the CDR3 end, a read error is likely. The DNA is left out, because the CDR3 cannot be placed on it with certainty; the CDR3 is given as TCRdb lists it. The chain is built from TRBV18 and TRBJ2-6. The CDR3 extends over 9 residues, inclusive of both ends. Germline V gives CDR1 KGHSH, CDR2 LQKENI. This CDR3 is CASSPKQVQ.

This chain connects TRBV10-2 to TRBJ2-7, with D possibly being TRBD2 (5 bases). The J call may not be correct, given that the DNA end is closer to TRBJ2-1. The germline V gene has CDR1 WSHSY and CDR2 SAAADI. The CDR3 totals 15 residues. CDR3 in DNA: TGCGCCACCAATCTAGTCGAGGGAGCAACCTACGAGCAGTTCTTC. It translates to CATNLVEGATYEQFF.